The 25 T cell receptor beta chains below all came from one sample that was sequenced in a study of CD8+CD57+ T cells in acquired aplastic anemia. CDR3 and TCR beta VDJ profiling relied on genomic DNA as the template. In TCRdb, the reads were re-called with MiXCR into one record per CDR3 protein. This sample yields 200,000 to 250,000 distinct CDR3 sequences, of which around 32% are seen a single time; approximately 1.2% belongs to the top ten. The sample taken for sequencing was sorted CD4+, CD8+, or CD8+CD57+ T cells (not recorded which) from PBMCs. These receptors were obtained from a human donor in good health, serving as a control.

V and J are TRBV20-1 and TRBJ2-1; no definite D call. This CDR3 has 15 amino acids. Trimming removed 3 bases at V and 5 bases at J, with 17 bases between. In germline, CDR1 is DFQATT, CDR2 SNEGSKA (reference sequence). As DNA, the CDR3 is TGCAGTGCTAGGGTAATAGGGTTTGGTGACAATGAGCAGTTCTTC. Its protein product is CSARVIGFGDNEQFF.

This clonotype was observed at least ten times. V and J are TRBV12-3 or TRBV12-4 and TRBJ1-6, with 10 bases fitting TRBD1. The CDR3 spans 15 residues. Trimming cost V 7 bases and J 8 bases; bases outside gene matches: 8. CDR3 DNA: TGTGCCAGCAAACGGACAGGGGGAGTCGATTCACCCCTCCACTTT. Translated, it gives CASKRTGGVDSPLHF.

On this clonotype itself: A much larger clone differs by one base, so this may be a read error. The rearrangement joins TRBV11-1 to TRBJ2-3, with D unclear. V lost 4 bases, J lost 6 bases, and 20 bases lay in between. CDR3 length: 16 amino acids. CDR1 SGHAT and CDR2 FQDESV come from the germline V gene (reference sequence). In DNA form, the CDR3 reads TGTGCCAGCAGCTCCTCAAAGTCCGATGCCGGTGATACGCAGTATTTT. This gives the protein CASSSSKSDAGDTQYF.

Written as DNA, the CDR3 is TGTGCCGCGCAGCGGGAGCTGTTTTTT. It yields the protein CAAQRELFF. V is TRBV2 and J is TRBJ2-2; unclear D gene. Germline V gene sequence: CDR1 SNHLY, CDR2 FYNNEI. Trimming pared 11 bases from V and 9 bases from J, leaving 7 bases between. This CDR3 has 9 amino acids.

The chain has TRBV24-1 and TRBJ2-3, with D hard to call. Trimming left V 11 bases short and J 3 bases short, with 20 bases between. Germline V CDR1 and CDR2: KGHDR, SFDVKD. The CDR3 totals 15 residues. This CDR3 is CASSPISPSTDTQYF. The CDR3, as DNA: TGTGCCAGCTCACCAATCTCTCCCTCAACAGATACGCAGTATTTT.

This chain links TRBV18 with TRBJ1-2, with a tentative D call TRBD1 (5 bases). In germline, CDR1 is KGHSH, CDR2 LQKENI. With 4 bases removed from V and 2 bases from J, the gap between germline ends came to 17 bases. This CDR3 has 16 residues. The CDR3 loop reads CASSLRPGPLNYGYTF. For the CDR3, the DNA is TGTGCCAGCTCACTCCGACCAGGGCCACTAAACTATGGCTACACCTTC.

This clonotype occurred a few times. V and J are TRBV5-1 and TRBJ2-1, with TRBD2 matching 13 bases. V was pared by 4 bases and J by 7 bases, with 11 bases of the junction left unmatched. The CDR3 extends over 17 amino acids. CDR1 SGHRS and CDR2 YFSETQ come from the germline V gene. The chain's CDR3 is CASSGGLAGRAVNEQFF. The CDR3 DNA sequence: TGCGCCAGCAGCGGGGGACTAGCGGGGAGGGCGGTAAATGAGCAGTTCTTC.

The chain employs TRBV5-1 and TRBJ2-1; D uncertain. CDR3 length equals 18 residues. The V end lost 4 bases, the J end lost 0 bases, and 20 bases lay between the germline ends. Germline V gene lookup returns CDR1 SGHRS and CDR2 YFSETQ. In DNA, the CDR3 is TGCGCCAGCAGCGCCCCCCGGCCGCAGAGGAGCTCCTACAATGAGCAGTTCTTC. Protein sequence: CASSAPRPQRSSYNEQFF. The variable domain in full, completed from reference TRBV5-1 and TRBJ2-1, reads KAGVTQTPRYLIKTRGQQVTLSCSPISGHRSVSWYQQTPGQGLQFLFEYFSETQRNKGNFPGRFSGRQFSNSRSEMNVSTLELGDSALYLCASSAPRPQRSSYNEQFFGPGTRLTVL.

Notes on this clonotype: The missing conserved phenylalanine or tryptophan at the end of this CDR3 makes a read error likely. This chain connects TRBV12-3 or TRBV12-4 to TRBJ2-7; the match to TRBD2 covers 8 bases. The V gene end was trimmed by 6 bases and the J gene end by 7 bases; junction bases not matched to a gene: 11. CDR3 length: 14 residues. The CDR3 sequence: CASSRSAGGWEQYL. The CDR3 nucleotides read TGTGCCAGCAGCCGCTCGGCGGGGGGTTGGGAGCAGTACCTC.

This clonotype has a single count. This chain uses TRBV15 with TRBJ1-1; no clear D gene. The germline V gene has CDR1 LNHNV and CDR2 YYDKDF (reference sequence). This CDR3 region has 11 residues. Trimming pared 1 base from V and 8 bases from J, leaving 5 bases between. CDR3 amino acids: CATSRGREAFF. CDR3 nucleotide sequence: TGTGCCACCAGCAGAGGGAGAGAAGCTTTCTTT.

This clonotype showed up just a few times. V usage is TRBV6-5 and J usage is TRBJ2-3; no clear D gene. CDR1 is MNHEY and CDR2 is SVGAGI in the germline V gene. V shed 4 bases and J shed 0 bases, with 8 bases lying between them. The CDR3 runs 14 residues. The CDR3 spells CASSSLSSTDTQYF. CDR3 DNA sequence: TGTGCCAGCAGTTCCTTATCTAGCACAGATACGCAGTATTTT.

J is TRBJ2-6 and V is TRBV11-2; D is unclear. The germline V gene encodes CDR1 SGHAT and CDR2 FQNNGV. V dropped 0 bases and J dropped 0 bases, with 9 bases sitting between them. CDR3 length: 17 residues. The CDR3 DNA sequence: TGTGCCAGCAGCTTAGAAAGACGACTCTCTGGGGCCAACGTCCTGACTTTC. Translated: CASSLERRLSGANVLTF.

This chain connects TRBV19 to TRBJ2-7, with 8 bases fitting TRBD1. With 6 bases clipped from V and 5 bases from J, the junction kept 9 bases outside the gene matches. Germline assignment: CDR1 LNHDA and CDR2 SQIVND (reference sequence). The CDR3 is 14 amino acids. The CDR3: CASSTDRVNHEQYF. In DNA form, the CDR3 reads TGTGCCAGTAGCACGGACAGGGTCAACCACGAGCAGTACTTC.

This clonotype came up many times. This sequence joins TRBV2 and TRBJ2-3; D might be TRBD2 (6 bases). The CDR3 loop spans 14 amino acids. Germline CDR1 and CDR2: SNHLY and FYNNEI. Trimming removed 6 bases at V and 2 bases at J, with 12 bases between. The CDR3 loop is CASRSGTYTDTQYF. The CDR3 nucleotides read TGTGCCAGCAGGTCCGGGACTTACACAGATACGCAGTATTTT.

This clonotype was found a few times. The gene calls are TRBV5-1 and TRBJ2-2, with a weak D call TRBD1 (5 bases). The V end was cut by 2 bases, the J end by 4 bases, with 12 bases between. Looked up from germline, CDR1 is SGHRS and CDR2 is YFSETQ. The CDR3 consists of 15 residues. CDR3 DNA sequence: TGCGCCAGCAGCTTCAGTCCAACAGGCACCGGGGAGCTGTTTTTT. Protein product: CASSFSPTGTGELFF.

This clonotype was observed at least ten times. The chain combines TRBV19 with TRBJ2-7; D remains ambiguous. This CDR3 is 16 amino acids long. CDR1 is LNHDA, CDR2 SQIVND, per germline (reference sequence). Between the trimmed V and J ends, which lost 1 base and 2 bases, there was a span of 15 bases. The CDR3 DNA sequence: TGTGCCAGTAGTATAGCAGGCAGAGACGGCACCTACGAGCAGTACTTC. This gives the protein CASSIAGRDGTYEQYF.

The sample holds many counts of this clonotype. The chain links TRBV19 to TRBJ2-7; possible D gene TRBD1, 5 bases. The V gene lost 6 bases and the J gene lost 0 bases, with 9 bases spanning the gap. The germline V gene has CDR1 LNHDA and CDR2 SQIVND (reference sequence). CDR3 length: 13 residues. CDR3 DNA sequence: TGTGCCAGTAGGACAGAGAGCTCCTACGAGCAGTACTTC. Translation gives CASRTESSYEQYF.

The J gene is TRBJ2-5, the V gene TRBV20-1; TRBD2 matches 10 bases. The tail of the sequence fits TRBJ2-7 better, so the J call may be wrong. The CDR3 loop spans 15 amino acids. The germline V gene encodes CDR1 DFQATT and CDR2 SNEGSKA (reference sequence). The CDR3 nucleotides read TGCAGTGCTAGATCCATCGGGACTAGCGTTTACGAGCAGTACTTC. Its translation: CSARSIGTSVYEQYF.

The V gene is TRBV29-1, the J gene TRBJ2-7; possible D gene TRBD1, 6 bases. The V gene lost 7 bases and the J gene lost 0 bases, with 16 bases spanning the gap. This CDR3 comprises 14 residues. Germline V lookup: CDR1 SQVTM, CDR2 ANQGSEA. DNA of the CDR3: TGCAGCGCAGACCGGGACACGTCCTCCTACGAGCAGTACTTC. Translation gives CSADRDTSSYEQYF.

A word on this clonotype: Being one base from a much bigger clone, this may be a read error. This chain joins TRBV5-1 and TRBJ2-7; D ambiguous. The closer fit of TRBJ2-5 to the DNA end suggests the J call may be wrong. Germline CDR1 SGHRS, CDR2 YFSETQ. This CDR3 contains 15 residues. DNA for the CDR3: TGCGCCAGCAAGGTTAGGCTGGAATGGCAAGGGACCCAGTACTTC. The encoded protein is CASKVRLEWQGTQYF.

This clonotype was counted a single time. The CDR3 coding sequence is TGTGCCAGCAGCTGGGTCACTAACAGTTGGACTGAAGCTTTCTTT. Protein: CASSWVTNSWTEAFF. This chain joins TRBV5-6 and TRBJ1-1; D ambiguous. Germline CDR1 SGHDT, CDR2 YYEEEE. The CDR3 length is 15 residues. V shed 3 bases and J shed 5 bases, with 17 bases lying between them.

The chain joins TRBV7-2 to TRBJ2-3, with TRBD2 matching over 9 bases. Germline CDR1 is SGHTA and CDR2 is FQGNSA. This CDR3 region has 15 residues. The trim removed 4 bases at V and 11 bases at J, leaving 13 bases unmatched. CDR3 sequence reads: CASSYLAGTYNEQYF. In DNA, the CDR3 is TGTGCCAGCAGCTACCTAGCGGGGACATACAATGAGCAGTATTTT.

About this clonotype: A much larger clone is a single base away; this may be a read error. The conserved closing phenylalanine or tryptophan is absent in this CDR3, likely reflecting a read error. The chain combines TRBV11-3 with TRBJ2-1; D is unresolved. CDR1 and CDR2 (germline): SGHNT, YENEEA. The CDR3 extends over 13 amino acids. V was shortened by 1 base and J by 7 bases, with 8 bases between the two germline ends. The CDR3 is CASSLGVMNEQFL. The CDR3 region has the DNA TGTGCCAGCAGCTTAGGTGTTATGAATGAGCAGTTCCTC.

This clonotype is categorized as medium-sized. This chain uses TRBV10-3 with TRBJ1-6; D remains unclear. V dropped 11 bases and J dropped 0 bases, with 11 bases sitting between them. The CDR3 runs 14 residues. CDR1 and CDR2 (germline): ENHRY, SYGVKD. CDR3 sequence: CAARSSSYNSPLHF. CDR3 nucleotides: TGTGCCGCCCGGTCCAGCTCCTATAATTCACCCCTCCACTTT.

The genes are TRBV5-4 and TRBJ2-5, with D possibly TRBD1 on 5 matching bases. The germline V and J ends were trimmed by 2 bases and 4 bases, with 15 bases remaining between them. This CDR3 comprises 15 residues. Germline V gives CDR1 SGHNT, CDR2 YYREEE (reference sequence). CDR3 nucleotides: TGTGCCAGCAGCTTCGGTCAAGGGGCAGGAGAGACCCAGTACTTC. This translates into CASSFGQGAGETQYF.